A single sample gave rise to the 31 T cell receptor beta chains below, sequenced in a study of cytomegalovirus exposure and HLA in healthy donors. The PCR ran on 60 Vbeta and 13 Jbeta primers. The assay was immunoSEQ multiplex PCR, and TCRdb's table has in-frame clones only and misses some. The sample holds more than 100,000 clones, about 75% seen once. The sample comprised PBMCs. These receptors were taken from a man in his sixties in good health and CMV-seropositive.

This rearrangement joins TRBV11-2 to TRBJ2-3; no definite D call. V lost 0 bases and J lost 2, with 6 bases in between. The CDR3 contains 14 residues. Germline V gene sequence: CDR1 SGHAT, CDR2 FQNNGV. CDR3 coding DNA: TGTGCCAGCAGCTTAGACATGGCCACAGATACGCAGTATTTT. Translation: CASSLDMATDTQYF.

The V call is TRBV29-1, the J call TRBJ1-6, with TRBD1 as a possible D gene (5 bases). The CDR3 length is 14 residues. Trimming stripped 6 bases from V and 3 bases from J, with 12 bases between. Germline V gene lookup returns CDR1 SQVTM and CDR2 ANQGSEA. CDR3 nucleotides: TGCAGCGTACAGGTTGGGGACTATAATTCACCCCTCCACTTT. It is translated as CSVQVGDYNSPLHF. Full variable domain (remainder filled in from reference TRBV29-1 and TRBJ1-6): SAVISQKPSRDICQRGTSLTIQCQVDSQVTMMFWYRQQPGQSLTLIATANQGSEATYESGFVIDKFPISRPNLTFSTLTVSNMSPEDSSIYLCSVQVGDYNSPLHFGNGTRLTVT.

The chain links TRBV27 to TRBJ1-1; possibly TRBD1 for D (6 bases). Trimming pared 6 bases from V and 5 bases from J, leaving 13 bases between. CDR3 length: 13 amino acids. CDR1 MNHEY and CDR2 SMNVEV come from the germline V gene (reference sequence). The CDR3 loop reads CASRFQGLTEAFF. CDR3 DNA sequence: TGTGCCAGCAGATTCCAGGGGTTGACTGAAGCTTTCTTT.

The chain combines TRBV28 with TRBJ2-3, with 9 positions matching TRBD1. V trimming: 6 bases; J trimming: 3 bases; junction bases outside the gene matches: 7. The CDR3 extends over 15 amino acids. Looked up from germline, CDR1 is MDHEN and CDR2 is SYDVKM. Written as DNA, the CDR3 is TGTGCCAGCAGCCAACAGGGGGCAGGGACAGATACGCAGTATTTT. Translation: CASSQQGAGTDTQYF.

The chain joins TRBV5-1 to TRBJ1-6; 7 bases agree with TRBD1. Germline V gene data show CDR1 as SGHRS and CDR2 as YFSETQ. V shed 1 base, J shed 5 bases, and the junction held 9 bases outside the gene matches. The CDR3 length is 17 residues. The CDR3 protein is CASSLRGQGVDNSPLHF. The CDR3 coding sequence is TGCGCCAGCAGCTTGAGGGGGCAGGGGGTCGATAATTCACCCCTCCACTTT.

This clone was detected only a few times. This chain uses TRBV19 with TRBJ2-7; 9 bases fit TRBD2. This CDR3 comprises 13 residues. Germline CDR1 and CDR2: LNHDA and SQIVND (reference sequence). The V segment lost 4 bases and the J segment 5 bases; nucleotides outside the gene matches: 3. In DNA form, the CDR3 reads TGTGCCAGTAGTAGGCGGGAGGGCGACGAGCAGTACTTC. This codes for CASSRREGDEQYF.

The genes are TRBV5-1 and TRBJ1-2; no clear D gene. This CDR3 contains 14 residues. V lost 3 bases to trimming and J lost 0 bases, with 9 bases between them. In germline, CDR1 is SGHRS, CDR2 YFSETQ. As DNA, the CDR3 is TGCGCCAGCAGCTCAGAGGACTCTAACTATGGCTACACCTTC. It specifies CASSSEDSNYGYTF. Filled out from reference TRBV5-1 and TRBJ1-2, the complete variable domain reads KAGVTQTPRYLIKTRGQQVTLSCSPISGHRSVSWYQQTPGQGLQFLFEYFSETQRNKGNFPGRFSGRQFSNSRSEMNVSTLELGDSALYLCASSSEDSNYGYTFGSGTRLTVV.

The J gene is TRBJ1-1, the V gene TRBV5-6, with D hard to call. V shed 0 bases and J shed 10 bases, with 13 bases lying between them. The CDR3 covers 13 residues. Germline loops: CDR1 SGHDT, CDR2 YYEEEE. CDR3 DNA sequence: TGTGCCAGCAGCTTGGCCGGTAACAGCGGAGCTTTCTTT. Its protein product is CASSLAGNSGAFF.

The V call is TRBV5-1, the J call TRBJ2-7; D is perhaps TRBD1 (5 bases). The V end lost 1 base, the J end lost 4 bases, and 12 bases lay between the germline ends. Germline V gene lookup returns CDR1 SGHRS and CDR2 YFSETQ. The CDR3 is 14 amino acids. The CDR3 DNA is TGCGCCAGCAGCTTGATCGACAGAACTTACGAGCAGTACTTC. Translating gives CASSLIDRTYEQYF.

This chain connects TRBV4-1 to TRBJ1-4; D remains ambiguous. Germline V gives CDR1 MGHRA, CDR2 YSYEKL. The CDR3 is made up of 15 amino acids. Trimming stripped 2 bases from V and 4 bases from J, with 11 bases between. CDR3 nucleotide sequence: TGCGCCAGCAGCCAAACGGGGAGGGATAATGAAAAACTGTTTTTT. Protein sequence: CASSQTGRDNEKLFF.

The table lists this clone with a few counts. This sequence joins TRBV15 and TRBJ1-1, with D tentatively TRBD1 (6 bases). The CDR3 has 13 residues. Trimming pared 8 bases from V and 3 bases from J, leaving 13 bases between. CDR1 LNHNV and CDR2 YYDKDF come from the germline V gene (reference sequence). CDR3: CATQGFADTEAFF. CDR3 DNA sequence: TGTGCCACCCAGGGGTTTGCGGACACTGAAGCTTTCTTT.

J is TRBJ1-1 and V is TRBV28, with no clear D. V was trimmed by 5 bases and J by 7 bases, leaving 8 bases between them. Germline lookup yields CDR1 MDHEN and CDR2 SYDVKM. The CDR3 is made up of 11 amino acids. The CDR3 sequence: CASSQLLEAFF. CDR3 nucleotides: TGTGCCAGCAGTCAACTCCTTGAAGCTTTCTTT. Full variable domain (outside the CDR3, taken from reference TRBV28 and TRBJ1-1): DVKVTQSSRYLVKRTGEKVFLECVQDMDHENMFWYRQDPGLGLRLIYFSYDVKMKEKGDIPEGYSVSREKKERFSLILESASTNQTSMYLCASSQLLEAFFGQGTRLTVV.

The CDR3 nucleotides read TGTGCCAGCAGTTTGGGCCATAGCAATCAGCCCCAGCATTTT. Encoded protein: CASSLGHSNQPQHF. The chain employs TRBV27 and TRBJ1-5; D gene unclear. This CDR3 region has 14 residues. V lost 3 bases to trimming and J lost 0 bases, with 6 bases between them. Germline V gene sequence: CDR1 MNHEY, CDR2 SMNVEV (reference sequence).

The chain recombines TRBV9 with TRBJ2-5; possible D gene TRBD1, 5 bases. This CDR3 spans 14 amino acids. The V gene lost 4 bases and the J gene lost 2 bases, with 12 bases spanning the gap. Germline CDR1 and CDR2: SGDLS and YYNGEE. The CDR3: CASSQGGLQETQYF. CDR3 in DNA: TGTGCCAGCAGCCAGGGTGGGTTACAAGAGACCCAGTACTTC.

V is TRBV28 and J is TRBJ1-2; the match to TRBD1 covers 8 bases. V shed 8 bases, J shed 7 bases, and the junction held 15 bases outside the gene matches. Per germline, CDR1 MDHEN and CDR2 SYDVKM. The CDR3 covers 15 residues. The CDR3 sequence is CASGTGNFGLRGYTF. The CDR3 nucleotides are TGTGCCAGCGGGACAGGAAACTTTGGGTTGCGTGGCTACACCTTC.

This clone was counted only a few times. This chain connects TRBV6-4 to TRBJ1-2; 11 bases agree with TRBD1. The V gene's germline CDR1 is MRHNA and CDR2 SNTAGT. With 6 bases clipped from V and 6 bases from J, the junction kept 6 bases outside the gene matches. This CDR3 spans 14 amino acids. The CDR3 sequence: CASSRTGGAHGYTF. DNA of the CDR3: TGTGCCAGCAGCCGGACAGGGGGCGCCCATGGCTACACCTTC.

The chain links TRBV30 to TRBJ2-1, with 13 bases aligning to TRBD2. Germline CDR1 is GTSNPN and CDR2 is SVGIG (reference sequence). V trimming: 5 bases; J trimming: 9 bases; junction bases outside the gene matches: 10. CDR3 length: 15 amino acids. CDR3 DNA sequence: TGTGCCTGGCTCTCCACTAGCGGGAGGGCCGTTGAGCAGTTCTTC. Translated, it gives CAWLSTSGRAVEQFF.

To note about this clone: This sample includes further DNA sequences coding for the same CDR3. The rearrangement joins TRBV7-9 to TRBJ1-2; 7 nucleotides match TRBD1. CDR3 size: 13 residues. Losses at the gene ends were 5 bases for V and 2 bases for J; bases not matched to a gene: 2. Germline CDR1 is SEHNR and CDR2 is FQNEAQ (reference sequence). Written as DNA, the CDR3 is TGTGCCAGCAGCCTGGGACAGAACTATGGCTACACCTTC. This encodes CASSLGQNYGYTF.

This sequence joins TRBV19 and TRBJ1-3; D might be TRBD1 (6 bases). Per the germline V gene, CDR1 is LNHDA and CDR2 is SQIVND (reference sequence). With 6 bases removed from V and 5 bases from J, the gap between germline ends came to 11 bases. The CDR3 extends over 13 amino acids. The CDR3 spells CASRPRDRNTIYF. DNA for the CDR3: TGTGCCAGTAGACCCAGGGACAGAAACACCATATATTTT.

The chain joins TRBV7-9 to TRBJ1-3; unclear D gene. This CDR3 comprises 12 residues. The germline gives CDR1 SEHNR, CDR2 FQNEAQ (reference sequence). V lost 5 bases, J lost 3 bases, and 5 bases lay in between. The DNA for the CDR3 is TGTGCCAGCAGCGCACTTGGAAACACCATATATTTT. Its translation is CASSALGNTIYF.

This CDR3 is CASSELKTGGANYGYTF. The DNA for the CDR3 is TGTGCCAGCAGTGAATTAAAAACAGGTGGGGCTAACTATGGCTACACCTTC. The genes are TRBV25-1 and TRBJ1-2, with D maybe TRBD1 (5 bases). The CDR3 runs to 17 residues. Trimming removed 1 base at V and 0 bases at J, with 15 bases between. The V gene's germline CDR1 is MGHDK and CDR2 SYGVNS.

This chain joins TRBV19 and TRBJ1-5; unclear D gene. V dropped 6 bases and J dropped 0 bases, with 6 bases sitting between them. Looked up from germline, CDR1 is LNHDA and CDR2 is SQIVND (reference sequence). The CDR3 is 13 residues long. The CDR3 reads CASREYSNQPQHF. CDR3 in DNA: TGTGCCAGTAGGGAGTATAGCAATCAGCCCCAGCATTTT.

The chain links TRBV30 to TRBJ2-5; 13 bases map to TRBD2. CDR1 is GTSNPN and CDR2 is SVGIG in the germline V gene (reference sequence). The CDR3 is 14 amino acids. Unmatched junction bases numbered 4, after V lost 6 bases and J lost 3 bases. Here the CDR3 DNA reads TGTGCCTGCCCCGGGACTAGCGGGGAAGAGACCCAGTACTTC. Translation gives CACPGTSGEETQYF.

This clone was detected once. This chain joins TRBV19 and TRBJ1-4, with D perhaps matching TRBD1 (6 bases). CDR1 is LNHDA and CDR2 is SQIVND in the germline V gene (reference sequence). The CDR3 contains 15 residues. Trimming left V 6 bases short and J 7 bases short, with 18 bases between. CDR3 in DNA: TGTGCCAGTAGCGAGCGACAGGCGGTGATTGAAAAACTGTTTTTT. This codes for CASSERQAVIEKLFF. Supplemented by reference TRBV19 and TRBJ1-4, the full variable domain reads DGGITQSPKYLFRKEGQNVTLSCEQNLNHDAMYWYRQDPGQGLRLIYYSQIVNDFQKGDIAEGYSVSREKKESFPLTVTSAQKNPTAFYLCASSERQAVIEKLFFGSGTQLSVL.

This sequence joins TRBV18 and TRBJ2-1, with 7 bases matching TRBD1. Germline lookup yields CDR1 KGHSH and CDR2 LQKENI. The CDR3 is 13 residues long. V lost 4 bases to trimming and J lost 8 bases; unmatched junction nucleotides: 5. The CDR3 bases are TGTGCCAGCTCACAGGGACAGCTTCATGAGCAGTTCTTC. This gives the protein CASSQGQLHEQFF.

The gene calls are TRBV6-5 and TRBJ2-5; 7 nucleotides line up with TRBD1. The J call may be faulty, since TRBJ2-7 better matches the DNA end. This CDR3 is 14 amino acids long. Germline-derived CDR1 and CDR2 are MNHEY and SVGAGI. DNA for the CDR3: TGTGCCAGCAGTCGAGACAGGGAGAGCTACGAGCAGTACTTC. Its translation is CASSRDRESYEQYF.

V and J are TRBV15 and TRBJ1-1, with D perhaps matching TRBD1 (5 bases). Germline V gene data show CDR1 as LNHNV and CDR2 as YYDKDF (reference sequence). The ends were cut back, 3 bases at V and 3 bases at J, with 17 bases in the middle. The CDR3 runs to 16 residues. Here the CDR3 DNA reads TGTGCCACCAGCAGGGCACCGGGCCGGGGGGACACTGAAGCTTTCTTT. This gives the protein CATSRAPGRGDTEAFF.

This chain joins TRBV18 and TRBJ1-2, with 10 positions matching TRBD1. Trimming took 2 bases from V and 6 from J; bases not matched to a gene: 0. The CDR3 runs 13 residues. Germline V gives CDR1 KGHSH, CDR2 LQKENI. DNA of the CDR3: TGTGCCAGCTCACCAGACAGGGGGCATGGCTACACCTTC. Translated: CASSPDRGHGYTF. The full variable domain, rest sourced from reference TRBV18 and TRBJ1-2, is NAGVMQNPRHLVRRRGQEARLRCSPMKGHSHVYWYRQLPEEGLKFMVYLQKENIIDESGMPKERFSAEFPKEGPSILRIQQVVRGDSAAYFCASSPDRGHGYTFGSGTRLTVV.

The chain uses TRBV19 and TRBJ1-1; D may be TRBD1 (5 bases). Germline lookup yields CDR1 LNHDA and CDR2 SQIVND (reference sequence). V lost 3 bases and J 2 bases, leaving 13 bases between the germline ends. This CDR3 has 15 amino acids. DNA for the CDR3: TGTGCCAGTAGTATTCGCGGCAGGGAAAACACTGAAGCTTTCTTT. Translation gives CASSIRGRENTEAFF.

The chain recombines TRBV9 with TRBJ1-1; D is uncertain. This CDR3 comprises 13 residues. V was clipped by 4 bases and J by 3 bases, with 10 bases between them. Germline V gene sequence: CDR1 SGDLS, CDR2 YYNGEE. CDR3 loop: CASSPPTDTEAFF. The DNA for the CDR3 is TGTGCCAGCAGCCCTCCCACAGACACTGAAGCTTTCTTT.

The rearrangement uses TRBV7-9 and TRBJ1-5; 7 nucleotides align to TRBD1. Germline loops: CDR1 SEHNR, CDR2 FQNEAQ (reference sequence). The CDR3 length is 15 residues. V lost 4 bases and J lost 0; bases outside the gene matches: 3. CDR3 coding DNA: TGTGCCAGCAGCTCGGGACAGAATAGCAATCAGCCCCAGCATTTT. Protein sequence: CASSSGQNSNQPQHF. Supplemented by reference TRBV7-9 and TRBJ1-5, the full variable domain reads DTGVSQNPRHKITKRGQNVTFRCDPISEHNRLYWYRQTLGQGPEFLTYFQNEAQLEKSRLLSDRFSAERPKGSFSTLEIQRTEQGDSAMYLCASSSGQNSNQPQHFGDGTRLSIL.